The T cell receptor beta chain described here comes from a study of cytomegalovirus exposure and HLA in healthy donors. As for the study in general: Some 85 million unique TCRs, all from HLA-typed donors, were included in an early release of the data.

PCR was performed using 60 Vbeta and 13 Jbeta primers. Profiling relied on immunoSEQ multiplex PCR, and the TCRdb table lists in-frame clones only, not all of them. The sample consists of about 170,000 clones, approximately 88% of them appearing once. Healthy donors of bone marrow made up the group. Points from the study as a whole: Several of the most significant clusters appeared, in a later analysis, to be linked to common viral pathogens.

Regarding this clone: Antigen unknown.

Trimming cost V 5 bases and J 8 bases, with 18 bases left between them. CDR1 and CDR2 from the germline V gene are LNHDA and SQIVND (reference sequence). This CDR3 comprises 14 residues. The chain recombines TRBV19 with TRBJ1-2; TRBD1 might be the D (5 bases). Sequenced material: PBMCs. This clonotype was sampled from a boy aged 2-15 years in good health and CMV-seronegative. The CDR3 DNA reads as TGTGCCAGTAGTGTTAGGGGCGCCCCCCAAGGCTACACCTTC. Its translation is CASSVRGAPQGYTF.